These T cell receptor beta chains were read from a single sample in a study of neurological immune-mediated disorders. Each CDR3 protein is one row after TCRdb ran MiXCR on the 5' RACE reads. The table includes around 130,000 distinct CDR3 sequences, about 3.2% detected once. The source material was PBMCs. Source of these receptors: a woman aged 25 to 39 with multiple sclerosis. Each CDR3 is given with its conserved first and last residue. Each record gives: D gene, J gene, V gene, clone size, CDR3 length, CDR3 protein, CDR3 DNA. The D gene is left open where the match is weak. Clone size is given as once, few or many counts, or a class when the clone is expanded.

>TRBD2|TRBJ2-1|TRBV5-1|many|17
CASSQGLALSSYNEQFF
TGCGCCAGCAGCCAGGGACTAGCGTTAAGCTCCTACAATGAGCAGTTCTTC
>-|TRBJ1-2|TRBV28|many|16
CASSQSWFLGNYGYTF
TGTGCCAGCAGCCAAAGTTGGTTCCTCGGGAACTATGGCTACACCTTC
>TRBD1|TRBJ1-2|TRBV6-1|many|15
CASSGRTGGAYGYTF
TGTGCCAGCAGTGGGCGGACAGGGGGCGCCTATGGCTACACCTTC
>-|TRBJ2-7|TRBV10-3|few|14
CAIRRGPDSYEQYF
TGTGCCATCAGAAGGGGACCGGACTCCTACGAGCAGTACTTC
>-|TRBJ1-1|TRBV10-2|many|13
CASSELQRTEAFF
TGCGCCAGCAGTGAGTTGCAGCGCACTGAAGCTTTCTTT
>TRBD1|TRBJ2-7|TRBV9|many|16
CASSVGQGVMAYEQYF
TGTGCCAGCAGCGTTGGACAGGGGGTGATGGCCTACGAGCAGTACTTC
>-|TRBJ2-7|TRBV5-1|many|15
CASSLDFGGAYEQYF
TGCGCCAGCAGCTTGGATTTTGGGGGAGCCTACGAGCAGTACTTC
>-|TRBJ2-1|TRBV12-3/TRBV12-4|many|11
CASTRSNEQFF
TGTGCCAGCACCAGATCCAATGAGCAGTTCTTC
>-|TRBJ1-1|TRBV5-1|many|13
CASRLGTNTEAFF
TGCGCCAGCCGTCTGGGCACTAACACTGAAGCTTTCTTT
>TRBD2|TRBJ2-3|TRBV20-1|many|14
CSAKLAGYTDTQYF
TGCAGTGCCAAACTAGCGGGATACACAGATACGCAGTATTTT
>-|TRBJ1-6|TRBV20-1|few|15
CSASTRDTSNSTLNF
TGCAGTGCTTCAACCCGGGACACTTCTAATTCAACCCTCAACTTT
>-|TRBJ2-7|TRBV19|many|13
CASSIGQAYEQYF
TGTGCCAGTAGTATCGGTCAGGCCTACGAGCAGTACTTC
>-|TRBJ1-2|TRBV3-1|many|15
CASSQEGRGHYGYTF
TGTGCCAGCAGCCAAGAGGGCAGGGGCCACTATGGCTACACCTTC
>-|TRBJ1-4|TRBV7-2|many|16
CASSDRPRAANEKLFF
TGTGCCAGCAGCGACCGACCCCGGGCGGCTAATGAAAAACTGTTTTTT
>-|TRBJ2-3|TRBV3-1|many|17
CASSQVNGGYSTDTQYF
TGTGCCAGCAGCCAAGTAAACGGGGGATATAGCACAGATACGCAGTATTTT
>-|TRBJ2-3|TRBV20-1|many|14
CSASVDGGADTQYF
TGCAGTGCCTCCGTGGACGGAGGGGCAGATACGCAGTATTTT
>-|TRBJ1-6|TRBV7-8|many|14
CASSSSSRNSPLHF
TGTGCCAGCAGCTCATCTTCTCGGAATTCACCCCTCCACTTT